This is a list of T cell receptor beta chains from one sample in a study of Graves' ophthalmopathy and Graves' hyperthyroidism. TCRdb recomputed calls from the multiplex PCR reads with MiXCR, one row per CDR3 protein. The data contain around 1.1 million distinct CDR3 sequences, 36% of them singletons. Source material: peripheral blood or thyroid tissue (not recorded which). The receptors here all came from an adult man with Graves' hyperthyroidism. The CDR3 runs from the conserved cysteine through the conserved F or W. D genes are given only for firm matches. Part of the rows lack a size; the others show once, few, many or a class for expanded clones.

TRBD1,TRBV20-1,TRBJ2-5,few,CSANYRGFEETQYF,TGCAGTGCTAACTACAGGGGGTTCGAAGAGACCCAGTACTTC
.,TRBV10-2,TRBJ2-7,few,CASSQESHLNEQYF,TGCGCCAGCAGCCAAGAGTCCCACCTAAACGAGCAGTACTTC
.,TRBV7-9,TRBJ1-5,.,CASSRGEGRLEPQHF,TGTGCCAGCAGCCGAGGGGAGGGGCGGTTAGAGCCCCAGCATTTT
.,TRBV9,TRBJ1-5,.,CASSDPGEGQPQHF,TGTGCCAGCAGCGACCCCGGGGAAGGGCAGCCCCAGCATTTT
TRBD1,TRBV5-1,TRBJ2-2,many,CASRLPRDRVDGELFF,TGCGCCAGCAGGCTACCACGGGACAGGGTCGACGGGGAGCTGTTTTTT
.,TRBV9,TRBJ2-7,many,CASSPLSGTPSYEQYF,TGTGCCAGCAGCCCCCTCTCCGGGACACCTTCCTACGAGCAGTACTTC
TRBD1,TRBV7-9,TRBJ2-7,many,CASSLVQGAVEQYF,TGTGCCAGCAGCTTAGTACAGGGGGCGGTCGAGCAGTACTTC
TRBD1,TRBV20-1,TRBJ1-1,many,CSAPGTGNTEAFF,TGCAGTGCTCCCGGGACAGGTAACACTGAAGCTTTCTTT
.,TRBV29-1,TRBJ2-7,many,CSVANSLMGEQYF,TGCAGCGTTGCGAACAGTTTAATGGGCGAGCAGTACTTC
TRBD2,TRBV5-1,TRBJ2-3,.,CASRPAGGVADTQYF,TGCGCCAGCAGGCCCGCGGGGGGTGTAGCAGATACGCAGTATTTT
TRBD1,TRBV20-1,TRBJ1-5,.,CSARAGTGASNQPQHF,TGCAGTGCTAGAGCCGGGACAGGGGCGAGCAATCAGCCCCAGCATTTT
TRBD2,TRBV7-9,TRBJ2-7,.,CASSPSPRGSGRRDEQYF,TGTGCCAGCAGCCCCTCTCCCAGAGGTAGCGGGAGACGGGACGAGCAGTACTTC
.,TRBV10-2,TRBJ2-7,many,CASRENYEQYF,TGCGCCAGCAGAGAGAACTACGAGCAGTACTTC
.,TRBV12-3/TRBV12-4,TRBJ2-2,.,CASSFWQGHDGELFF,TGTGCCAGCAGTTTCTGGCAGGGTCATGACGGGGAGCTGTTTTTT
.,TRBV12-3/TRBV12-4,TRBJ1-1,.,CASSFLLRGEAFF,TGTGCCAGCAGTTTCCTCTTGAGAGGGGAAGCTTTCTTT
.,TRBV7-2,TRBJ2-7,.,CATRGDGSYEQYF,TGTGCCACCAGGGGGGACGGTTCCTACGAGCAGTACTTC
.,TRBV6-5,TRBJ2-7,.,CASSGQVPYEQYF,TGTGCCAGCTCGGGTCAGGTCCCCTACGAGCAGTACTTC
TRBD2,TRBV29-1,TRBJ2-3,.,CSVGSSGSWDTQYF,TGCAGCGTTGGATCTAGCGGCTCATGGGATACGCAGTATTTT
TRBD2,TRBV5-1,TRBJ2-5,many,CASRSTGGQVRETQYF,TGCGCCAGCAGATCGACGGGGGGTCAGGTGAGGGAGACCCAGTACTTC
.,TRBV12-3/TRBV12-4,TRBJ1-2,few,CASSFWRVGDSGYTF,TGTGCCAGCAGTTTCTGGCGGGTGGGGGACTCTGGCTACACCTTC
.,TRBV7-9,TRBJ1-4,many,CASSPDTGGNEKLFF,TGTGCCAGCAGCCCTGACACCGGCGGTAATGAAAAACTGTTTTTT
.,TRBV7-8,TRBJ2-5,few,CASSLVGVTGQETQYF,TGTGCCAGCAGCTTAGTAGGGGTGACAGGCCAAGAGACCCAGTACTTC
.,TRBV11-2,TRBJ2-1,.,CASSFGPSLYNEQFF,TGTGCCAGCAGCTTTGGTCCATCCCTCTACAATGAGCAGTTCTTC
.,TRBV15,TRBJ1-4,.,CATSFFRGASNEKLFF,TGTGCCACCAGCTTTTTTCGAGGGGCTTCTAATGAAAAACTGTTTTTT
.,TRBV5-4,TRBJ2-7,few,CASSQIPREPYEQYF,TGTGCCAGCAGCCAGATTCCCCGGGAGCCCTACGAGCAGTACTTC
.,TRBV10-3,TRBJ1-1,few,CATSWGGLMNTEAFF,TGTGCCACCTCCTGGGGGGGACTCATGAACACTGAAGCTTTCTTT
TRBD1,TRBV4-1,TRBJ2-7,few,CASSQESGQGKYF,TGCGCCAGCAGCCAAGAATCGGGACAGGGGAAGTACTTC
.,TRBV29-1,TRBJ1-1,.,CSVEDQAGTARTEAFF,TGCAGCGTTGAAGATCAGGCAGGGACGGCGAGAACTGAAGCTTTCTTT
.,TRBV6-5,TRBJ2-2,.,CASSYSRTMSSGELFF,TGTGCCAGCAGTTACTCCCGGACAATGTCGTCCGGGGAGCTGTTTTTT
TRBD1,TRBV29-1,TRBJ2-7,.,CSAGTGAGEQYF,TGCAGCGCCGGGACAGGGGCTGGCGAGCAGTACTTC
TRBD1,TRBV7-2,TRBJ2-5,.,CASSLGDRGNQPQYF,TGTGCCAGCAGCTTAGGGGACAGGGGCAATCAGCCCCAGTACTTC
TRBD1,TRBV27,TRBJ1-4,.,CASSLLGQGLTNEKLFF,TGTGCCAGCAGTTTACTGGGACAGGGCCTAACCAATGAAAAACTGTTTTTT
TRBD1,TRBV11-1,TRBJ1-5,.,CASSLGTGGAEHF,TGTGCCAGCAGCTTAGGGACAGGGGGCGCCGAGCATTTT
TRBD1,TRBV10-3,TRBJ2-7,.,CAIRTLKPGTDTYEQYF,TGTGCCATCAGAACTCTAAAGCCGGGGACAGACACCTACGAGCAGTACTTC
TRBD1,TRBV5-1,TRBJ2-2,many,CASTRTGVTGELFF,TGCGCCAGCACTAGGACAGGGGTCACCGGGGAGCTGTTTTTT